Reported below is one TCR beta chain. These data are taken from a study of blood T cell repertoires in COVID-19. This CDR3 is built from 16 residues. Per the germline V gene, CDR1 is SGDLS and CDR2 is YYNGEE. Trimming pared 0 bases from V and 4 bases from J, leaving 14 bases between. In the original workflow: Estimates of nucleated cell counts were drawn from the amplification of reference gene primers. Generated by immunoSEQ multiplex PCR, the TCRdb table keeps only in-frame clones and is missing some. The D gene and trimming were derived from the DNA, and the V and J assignments and clone size from that table. The table includes some 670,000 clones, 80% to 90% detected once.

The clonotype originates from a young woman with acute or convalescent COVID-19. The chain is built from TRBV9 and TRBJ2-1; TRBD1 might be the D (6 bases). Sequences were obtained from peripheral blood. The CDR3 nucleotides read TGTGCCAGCAGCGTAGTGAGCAGAGGGGGTTACAATGAGCAGTTCTTC. Protein product: CASSVVSRGGYNEQFF. The whole variable domain, remainder taken from reference TRBV9 and TRBJ2-1, is DSGVTQTPKHLITATGQRVTLRCSPRSGDLSVYWYQQSLDQGLQFLIQYYNGEERAKGNILERFSAQQFPDLHSELNLSSLELGDSALYFCASSVVSRGGYNEQFFGPGTRLTVL.